This T cell receptor (beta chain) was recorded in a study of cytotoxic CD8 clonotypes in ibrutinib-treated CLL. Clones were sequenced by immunoSEQ multiplex PCR, and TCRdb holds only the in-frame ones, with some missing. Of roughly 220,000 clones listed, around 70% are singletons. This CDR3 is 17 amino acids long. Trimming took off 1 base at V and 1 base at J, with 15 bases between the two ends. Germline CDR1 reads KGHSH; CDR2 reads LQKENI. This clonotype was obtained from a human donor with chronic lymphocytic leukemia. The sample consisted of PBMCs, taken after 12 months of ibrutinib treatment. This sequence joins TRBV18 and TRBJ2-3; the D gene is possibly TRBD1 (5 bases). The CDR3 DNA reads TGTGCCAGCTCACCACAGGGGTCCCGCGGTGGCACAGATACGCAGTATTTT. Its protein is CASSPQGSRGGTDTQYF.